What follows is one TCR beta chain and its context. Its cognate antigen is unknown. The entry originates in a study of cytomegalovirus exposure and HLA in healthy donors. Profiled with immunoSEQ multiplex PCR; TCRdb holds only in-frame clones, not every one. The table has some 140,000 clones, roughly 86% seen once; the top ten hold less than 2.5%. General study findings and limits: Across donors, most TCRs were seen rarely, yet some public ones were widespread. CMV antigen specificity of a few CMV-associated chains was confirmed in vitro.

The germline V gene encodes CDR1 SGHDT and CDR2 YYEEEE. The V end was cut by 1 base, the J end by 0 bases, with 7 bases between. This CDR3 has 14 amino acids. The sequenced sample consisted of PBMCs. The rearrangement uses TRBV5-6 and TRBJ1-1; TRBD1 might be the D (6 bases). The sequence was obtained from a human donor in good health. The CDR3 sequence is CASSLQGMNTEAFF. CDR3 coding DNA: TGTGCCAGCAGCTTGCAGGGGATGAACACTGAAGCTTTCTTT.